This T cell receptor beta chain appears in the sequencing data of a study of cytomegalovirus exposure and HLA in healthy donors. General study findings and limits: CMV serostatus was the sole immune exposure information available. Presence/absence comparisons presumed near-even sequencing depth among donors. Per published accounts, TCR beta sequences correctly predicted the HLA-A and HLA-B alleles of most subjects.

Germline CDR1 WSHSY, CDR2 SAAADI. The CDR3 has 20 residues. The V segment lost 3 bases and the J segment 4 bases; nucleotides outside the gene matches: 20. A remark on this clone: Its antigen is still unknown.

The PCR was carried out with 60 Vbeta primers and 13 Jbeta primers. TCRdb keeps only in-frame clones here, not all; method: immunoSEQ multiplex PCR. The sample has 170,000 or so clones; approximately 80% are singletons. The chain carries TRBV10-2 and TRBJ1-2; 10 positions match TRBD1. Sequenced: PBMCs. The origin of this receptor is a woman aged 45-59 years in good health and CMV-seronegative. The CDR3 region has the DNA TGCGCCAGCAGTGAATCTGCAGTGATGATACCGGACAGGGGGTCCTATGGCTACACCTTC. Translation: CASSESAVMIPDRGSYGYTF.